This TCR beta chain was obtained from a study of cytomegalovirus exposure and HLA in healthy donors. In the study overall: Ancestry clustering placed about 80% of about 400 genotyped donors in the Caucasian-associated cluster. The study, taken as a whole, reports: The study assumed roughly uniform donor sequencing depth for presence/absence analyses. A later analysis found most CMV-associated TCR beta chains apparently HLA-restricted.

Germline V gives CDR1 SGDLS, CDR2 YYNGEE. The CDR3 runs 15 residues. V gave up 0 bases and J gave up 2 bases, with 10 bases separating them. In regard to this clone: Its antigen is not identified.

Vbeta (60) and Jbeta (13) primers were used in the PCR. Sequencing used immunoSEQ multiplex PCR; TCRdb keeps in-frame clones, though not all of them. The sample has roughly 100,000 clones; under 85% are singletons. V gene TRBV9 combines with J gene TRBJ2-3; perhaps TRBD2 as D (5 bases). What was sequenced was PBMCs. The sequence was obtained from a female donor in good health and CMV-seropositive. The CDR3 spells CASSVASHITDTQYF. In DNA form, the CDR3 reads TGTGCCAGCAGCGTAGCTAGCCACATCACAGATACGCAGTATTTT.